This TCR beta chain was obtained from a study of blood T cell repertoires in COVID-19. The germline V and J ends were trimmed by 1 base and 5 bases, with 12 bases remaining between them. From germline, CDR1 is GTSNPN and CDR2 SVGIG (reference sequence). This CDR3 spans 13 amino acids. TCRdb's copy holds only in-frame clones and misses some; the assay was immunoSEQ multiplex PCR. The sample holds about 370,000 clones, more than 70% seen once. V usage is TRBV30 and J usage is TRBJ2-7, with D possibly matching TRBD2 (6 bases). The sequencing input was peripheral blood. The TCR originated in a young woman with COVID-19, enrolled during active disease. The CDR3 protein is CAWSAGTPNEQYV. In nucleotides, the CDR3 is TGTGCCTGGAGTGCCGGGACTCCCAACGAGCAGTACGTC.